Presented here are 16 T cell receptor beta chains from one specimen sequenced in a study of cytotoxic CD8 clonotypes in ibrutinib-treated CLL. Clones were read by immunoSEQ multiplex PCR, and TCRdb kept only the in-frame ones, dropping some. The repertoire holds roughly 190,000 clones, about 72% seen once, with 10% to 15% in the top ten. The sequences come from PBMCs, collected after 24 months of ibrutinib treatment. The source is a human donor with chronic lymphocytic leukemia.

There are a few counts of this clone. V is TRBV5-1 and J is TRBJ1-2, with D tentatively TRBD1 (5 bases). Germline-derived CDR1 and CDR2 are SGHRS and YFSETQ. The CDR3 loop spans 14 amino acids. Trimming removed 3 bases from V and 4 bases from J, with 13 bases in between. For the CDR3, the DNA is TGCGCCAGCAGCTCCGGGACTGTACCCTATGGCTACACCTTC. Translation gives CASSSGTVPYGYTF.

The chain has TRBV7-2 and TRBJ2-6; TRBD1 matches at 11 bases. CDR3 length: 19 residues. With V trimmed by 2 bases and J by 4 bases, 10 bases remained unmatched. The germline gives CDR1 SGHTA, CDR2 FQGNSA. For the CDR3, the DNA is TGTGCCAGCAGCTTACTAACTGGACAGGGGGCGCCGGGGGCCAACGTCCTGACTTTC. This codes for CASSLLTGQGAPGANVLTF.

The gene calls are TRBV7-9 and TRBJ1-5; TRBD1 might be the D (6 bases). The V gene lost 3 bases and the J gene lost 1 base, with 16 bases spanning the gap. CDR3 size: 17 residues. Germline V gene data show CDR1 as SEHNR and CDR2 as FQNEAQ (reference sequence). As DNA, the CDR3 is TGTGCCAGCAGCTTGGGCAGGGGAAATCCAAGCAATCAGCCCCAGCATTTT. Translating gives CASSLGRGNPSNQPQHF.

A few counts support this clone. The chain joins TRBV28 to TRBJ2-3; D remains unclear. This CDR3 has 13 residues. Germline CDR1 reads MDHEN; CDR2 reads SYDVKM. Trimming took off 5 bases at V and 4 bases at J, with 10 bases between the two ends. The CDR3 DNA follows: TGTGCCAGCAGTATCGGACCCCCAGATACGCAGTATTTT. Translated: CASSIGPPDTQYF.

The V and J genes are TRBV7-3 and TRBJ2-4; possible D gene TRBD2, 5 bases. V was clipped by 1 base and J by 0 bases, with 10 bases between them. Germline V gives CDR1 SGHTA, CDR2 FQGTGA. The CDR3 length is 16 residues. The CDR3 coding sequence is TGTGCCAGCAGCTTAAATTCTCGGGGAGCCAAAAACATTCAGTACTTC. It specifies CASSLNSRGAKNIQYF.

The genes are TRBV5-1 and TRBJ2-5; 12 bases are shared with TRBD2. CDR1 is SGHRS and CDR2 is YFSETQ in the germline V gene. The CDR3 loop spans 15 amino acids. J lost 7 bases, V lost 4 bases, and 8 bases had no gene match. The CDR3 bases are TGCGCCAGCAGCGAGACTAGCGGGAGCTCAGTGACCCAGTACTTC. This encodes CASSETSGSSVTQYF.

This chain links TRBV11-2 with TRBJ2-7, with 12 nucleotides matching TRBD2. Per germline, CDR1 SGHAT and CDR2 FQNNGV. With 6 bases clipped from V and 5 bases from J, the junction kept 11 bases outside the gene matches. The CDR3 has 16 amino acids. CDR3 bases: TGTGCCAGCAGGCCAATTGGCGCTAGCGGGAGGGACGAGCAGTACTTC. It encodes CASRPIGASGRDEQYF.

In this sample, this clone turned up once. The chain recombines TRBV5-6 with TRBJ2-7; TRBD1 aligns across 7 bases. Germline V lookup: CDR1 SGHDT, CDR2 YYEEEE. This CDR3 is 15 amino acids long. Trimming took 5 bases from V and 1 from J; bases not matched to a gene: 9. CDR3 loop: CASSPADRDSYEQYF. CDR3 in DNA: TGTGCCAGCAGTCCTGCCGACAGGGATTCCTACGAGCAGTACTTC. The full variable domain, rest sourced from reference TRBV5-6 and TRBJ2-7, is DAGVTQSPTHLIKTRGQQVTLRCSPKSGHDTVSWYQQALGQGPQFIFQYYEEEERQRGNFPDRFSGHQFPNYSSELNVNALLLGDSALYLCASSPADRDSYEQYFGPGTRLTVT.

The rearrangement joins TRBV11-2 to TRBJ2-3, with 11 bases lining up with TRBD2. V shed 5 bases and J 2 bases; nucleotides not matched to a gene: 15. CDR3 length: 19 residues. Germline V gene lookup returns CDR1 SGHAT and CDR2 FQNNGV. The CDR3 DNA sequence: TGTGCCAGCAGCCTCCGGCCCCCGGGACTAGCGGATTACACAGATACGCAGTATTTT. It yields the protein CASSLRPPGLADYTDTQYF.

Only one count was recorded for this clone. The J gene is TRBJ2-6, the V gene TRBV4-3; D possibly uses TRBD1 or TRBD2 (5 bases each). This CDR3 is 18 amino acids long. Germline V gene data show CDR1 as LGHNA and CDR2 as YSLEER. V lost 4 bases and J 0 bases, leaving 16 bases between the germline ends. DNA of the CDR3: TGCGCCAGCAGCCCCGGGGCAGGTACCCCCTCTGGGGCCAACGTCCTGACTTTC. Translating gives CASSPGAGTPSGANVLTF.

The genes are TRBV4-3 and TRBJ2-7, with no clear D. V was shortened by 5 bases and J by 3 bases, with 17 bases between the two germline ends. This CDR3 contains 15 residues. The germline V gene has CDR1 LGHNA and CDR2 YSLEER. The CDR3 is CASSASGRSFYEQYF. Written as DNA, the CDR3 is TGCGCCAGCAGCGCCTCGGGCAGGAGTTTCTACGAGCAGTACTTC.

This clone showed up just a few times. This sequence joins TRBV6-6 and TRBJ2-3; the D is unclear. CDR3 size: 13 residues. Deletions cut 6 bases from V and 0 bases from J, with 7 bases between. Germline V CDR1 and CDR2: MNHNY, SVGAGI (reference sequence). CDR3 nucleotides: TGTGCCAGCAGGGGCACTAGCACAGATACGCAGTATTTT. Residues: CASRGTSTDTQYF.

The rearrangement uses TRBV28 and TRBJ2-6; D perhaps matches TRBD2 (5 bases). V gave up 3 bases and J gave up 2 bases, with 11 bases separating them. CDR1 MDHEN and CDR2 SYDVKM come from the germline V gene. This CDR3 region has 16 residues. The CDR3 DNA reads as TGTGCCAGCAGTTTTTTTGAGGGAACTGGGGCCAACGTCCTGACTTTC. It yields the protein CASSFFEGTGANVLTF.

The CDR3 loop reads CASSLSGTATDTQYF. CDR3 DNA sequence: TGTGCCAGCAGCCTTAGCGGGACAGCCACAGATACGCAGTATTTT. V gene TRBV11-3 combines with J gene TRBJ2-3, with D possibly being TRBD2 (8 bases). Between the trimmed V and J ends, which lost 5 bases and 2 bases, there was a span of 14 bases. CDR1 and CDR2 from the germline V gene are SGHNT and YENEEA. The CDR3 length is 15 residues.

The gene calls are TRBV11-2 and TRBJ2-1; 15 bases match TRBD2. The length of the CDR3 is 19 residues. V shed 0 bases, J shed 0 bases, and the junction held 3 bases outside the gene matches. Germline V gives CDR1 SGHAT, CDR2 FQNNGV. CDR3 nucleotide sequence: TGTGCCAGCAGCTTAGAGGGACTAGCGGGAGGACTCTCCTACAATGAGCAGTTCTTC. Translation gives CASSLEGLAGGLSYNEQFF.

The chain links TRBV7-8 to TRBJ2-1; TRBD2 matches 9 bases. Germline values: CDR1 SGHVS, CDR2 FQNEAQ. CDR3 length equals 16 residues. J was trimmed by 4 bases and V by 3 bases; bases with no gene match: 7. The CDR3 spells CASSLKTSGVYNEQFF. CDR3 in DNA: TGTGCCAGCAGCTTGAAGACTAGCGGAGTTTACAATGAGCAGTTCTTC.